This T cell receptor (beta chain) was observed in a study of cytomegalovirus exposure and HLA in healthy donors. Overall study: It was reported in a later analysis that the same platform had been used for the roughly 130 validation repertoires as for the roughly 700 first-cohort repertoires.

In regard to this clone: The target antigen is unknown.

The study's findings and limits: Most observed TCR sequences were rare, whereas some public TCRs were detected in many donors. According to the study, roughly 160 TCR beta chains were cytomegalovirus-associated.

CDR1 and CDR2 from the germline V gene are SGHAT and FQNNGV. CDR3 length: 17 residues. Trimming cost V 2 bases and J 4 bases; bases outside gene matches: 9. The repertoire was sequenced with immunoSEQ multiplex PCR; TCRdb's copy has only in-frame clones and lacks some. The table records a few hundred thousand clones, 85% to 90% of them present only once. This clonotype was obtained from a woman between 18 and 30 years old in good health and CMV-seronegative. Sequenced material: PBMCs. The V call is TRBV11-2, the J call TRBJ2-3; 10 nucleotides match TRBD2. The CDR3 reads CASSLLVPLAGADTQYF. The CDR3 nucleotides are TGTGCCAGCAGCTTACTAGTCCCCCTAGCGGGAGCAGATACGCAGTATTTT.